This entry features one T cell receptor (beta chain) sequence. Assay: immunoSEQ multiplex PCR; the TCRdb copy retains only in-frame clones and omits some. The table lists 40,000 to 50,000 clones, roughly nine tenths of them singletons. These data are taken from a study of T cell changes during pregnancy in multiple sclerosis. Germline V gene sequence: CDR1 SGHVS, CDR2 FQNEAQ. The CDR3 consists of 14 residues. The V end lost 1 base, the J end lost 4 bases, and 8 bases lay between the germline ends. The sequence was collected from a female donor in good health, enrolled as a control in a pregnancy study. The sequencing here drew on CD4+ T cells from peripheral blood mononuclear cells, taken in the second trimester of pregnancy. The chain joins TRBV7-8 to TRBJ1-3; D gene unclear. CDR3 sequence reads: CASSLEVVGNTIYF. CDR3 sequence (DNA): TGTGCCAGCAGCTTAGAAGTAGTAGGAAACACCATATATTTT.